This T cell receptor (beta chain) is drawn from a study of blood T cell repertoires in COVID-19. Study-wide context: The analysed material was cDNA or gDNA that came from T cells, B-cell-depleted T cells, or PBMCs.

The table came from immunoSEQ multiplex PCR; TCRdb's copy has only in-frame clones and leaves some out. The sample lists roughly 70,000 clones; roughly 91% were seen once. CDR1 and CDR2 from the germline V gene are SEHNR and FQNEAQ (reference sequence). The CDR3 spans 16 residues. Trimming shortened V by 1 base and J by 0 bases, and 10 bases separated the two germline ends. The chain links TRBV7-9 to TRBJ1-3; the D is unclear. Sequenced sample: peripheral blood. The source of this sequence is a man aged 55 to 70 with acute or convalescent COVID-19. This chain's CDR3 is CASSLVMSVSGNTIYF. The DNA for the CDR3 is TGTGCCAGCAGCTTAGTAATGTCGGTCTCTGGAAACACCATATATTTT. Full variable domain (outside the CDR3, taken from reference TRBV7-9 and TRBJ1-3): DTGVSQNPRHKITKRGQNVTFRCDPISEHNRLYWYRQTLGQGPEFLTYFQNEAQLEKSRLLSDRFSAERPKGSFSTLEIQRTEQGDSAMYLCASSLVMSVSGNTIYFGEGSWLTVV.